Listed below are T cell receptor beta chains from one sample, sequenced in a study of regulatory T cells in long-lasting Graves disease. TCRdb fed the multiplex PCR reads into MiXCR, producing one record per CDR3 protein. The repertoire holds more than 450,000 distinct CDR3 sequences, with under 20% as singletons. The sample also formed part of further work on T cells in Graves' hyperthyroidism and ophthalmopathy.

The sample consisted of peripheral blood mononuclear cells (PBMCs), taken at new diagnosis, from a patient treated with antithyroid drugs. Receptors originate from a middle-aged man with Graves disease. Both conserved end residues are part of each CDR3. The order of the fields is D gene, CDR3 length, clone size, J gene, V gene, CDR3 protein, CDR3 DNA. D genes are given only for firm matches. Size is stated for part of the rows, as once, few or many counts, or as a class when the clone is expanded.

d_gene: .
len: 14
abundance: many
j_gene: TRBJ1-1
v_gene: TRBV2
CDR3aa: CASRPRSESTEAFF
CDR3nt: TGTGCCAGCAGGCCCAGATCGGAATCCACTGAAGCTTTCTTT

d_gene: .
len: 11
abundance: .
j_gene: TRBJ1-1
v_gene: TRBV12-3/TRBV12-4
CDR3aa: CASTLRTEAFF
CDR3nt: TGTGCCAGCACCCTTAGAACTGAAGCTTTCTTT

d_gene: .
len: 13
abundance: many
j_gene: TRBJ1-2
v_gene: TRBV12-3/TRBV12-4
CDR3aa: CASTMGVNYGYTF
CDR3nt: TGTGCCAGCACCATGGGGGTTAACTATGGCTACACCTTC

d_gene: .
len: 16
abundance: many
j_gene: TRBJ2-1
v_gene: TRBV30
CDR3aa: CAWSVRGRRIGNEQFF
CDR3nt: TGTGCCTGGAGTGTAAGGGGCAGGCGGATCGGCAATGAGCAGTTCTTC

d_gene: TRBD2
len: 13
abundance: few
j_gene: TRBJ2-1
v_gene: TRBV7-9
CDR3aa: CASSYAGGNEQFF
CDR3nt: TGTGCCAGCAGCTACGCGGGGGGCAATGAGCAGTTCTTC

d_gene: .
len: 13
abundance: many
j_gene: TRBJ2-5
v_gene: TRBV5-1
CDR3aa: CASSRGSGETQYF
CDR3nt: TGCGCCAGCAGCCGGGGAAGCGGAGAGACCCAGTACTTC

d_gene: TRBD2
len: 16
abundance: many
j_gene: TRBJ2-7
v_gene: TRBV7-9
CDR3aa: CASSPDVGLASWEQYF
CDR3nt: TGTGCCAGCAGCCCGGATGTCGGACTAGCGTCTTGGGAGCAGTACTTC

d_gene: .
len: 15
abundance: .
j_gene: TRBJ2-7
v_gene: TRBV9
CDR3aa: CASSVESGRAYEQYF
CDR3nt: TGTGCCAGCAGCGTAGAATCAGGTAGGGCCTACGAGCAGTACTTC

d_gene: TRBD2
len: 16
abundance: once
j_gene: TRBJ2-7
v_gene: TRBV24-1
CDR3aa: CATPTGTSGVSYERYF
CDR3nt: TGTGCCACCCCAACGGGGACTAGCGGCGTTTCCTACGAGCGGTACTTC

d_gene: TRBD2
len: 14
abundance: .
j_gene: TRBJ2-7
v_gene: TRBV7-2
CDR3aa: CASSPQTSGYEQYF
CDR3nt: TGTGCCAGCAGCCCGCAGACTAGCGGATACGAGCAGTACTTC

d_gene: .
len: 12
abundance: many
j_gene: TRBJ2-1
v_gene: TRBV12-3/TRBV12-4
CDR3aa: CASSFSLNEQFF
CDR3nt: TGTGCCAGCAGTTTCAGCTTAAATGAGCAGTTCTTC

d_gene: TRBD1
len: 15
abundance: many
j_gene: TRBJ2-7
v_gene: TRBV12-3/TRBV12-4
CDR3aa: CASSPKGQVLYEQYF
CDR3nt: TGTGCCAGCAGTCCAAAGGGACAGGTGCTATACGAGCAGTACTTC

d_gene: TRBD2
len: 16
abundance: .
j_gene: TRBJ2-2
v_gene: TRBV6-1
CDR3aa: CASSKLAGTSTGELFF
CDR3nt: TGTGCCAGCAGTAAGCTAGCGGGGACGAGCACCGGGGAGCTGTTTTTT

d_gene: TRBD1
len: 16
abundance: .
j_gene: TRBJ1-2
v_gene: TRBV16
CDR3aa: CASSQSIGAGGYGYTF
CDR3nt: TGTGCCAGCAGCCAATCGATCGGGGCAGGGGGCTATGGCTACACCTTC

d_gene: .
len: 14
abundance: many
j_gene: TRBJ2-3
v_gene: TRBV28
CDR3aa: CASSSVGVSDTQYF
CDR3nt: TGTGCCAGCAGTTCGGTGGGAGTGTCAGATACGCAGTATTTT

d_gene: .
len: 14
abundance: .
j_gene: TRBJ2-7
v_gene: TRBV2
CDR3aa: CASTFRDTTYEQYF
CDR3nt: TGTGCCAGCACCTTCCGGGACACCACCTACGAGCAGTACTTC

d_gene: .
len: 15
abundance: .
j_gene: TRBJ2-1
v_gene: TRBV2
CDR3aa: CASSRRENGVNEQFF
CDR3nt: TGTGCCAGCAGTCGTCGGGAAAACGGGGTGAATGAGCAGTTCTTC

d_gene: .
len: 12
abundance: .
j_gene: TRBJ2-7
v_gene: TRBV12-3/TRBV12-4
CDR3aa: CASGRVSYEQYF
CDR3nt: TGTGCCAGCGGTAGGGTTTCCTACGAGCAGTACTTC

d_gene: .
len: 14
abundance: many
j_gene: TRBJ1-5
v_gene: TRBV7-9
CDR3aa: CASSKAGGNQPQHF
CDR3nt: TGTGCCAGCAGCAAGGCTGGGGGCAATCAGCCCCAGCATTTT

d_gene: TRBD2
len: 15
abundance: once
j_gene: TRBJ2-5
v_gene: TRBV30
CDR3aa: CAWTGGAGVGETQYF
CDR3nt: TGTGCCTGGACTGGAGGAGCGGGAGTGGGGGAGACCCAGTACTTC

d_gene: .
len: 14
abundance: few
j_gene: TRBJ2-7
v_gene: TRBV9
CDR3aa: CASSARDLGSEQYF
CDR3nt: TGTGCCAGCAGCGCTCGAGATTTGGGGTCCGAGCAGTACTTC

d_gene: .
len: 14
abundance: many
j_gene: TRBJ1-6
v_gene: TRBV20-1
CDR3aa: CSASSGPYNSPLHF
CDR3nt: TGCAGTGCTAGCTCTGGGCCCTATAATTCACCCCTCCACTTT

d_gene: TRBD2
len: 15
abundance: .
j_gene: TRBJ2-3
v_gene: TRBV20-1
CDR3aa: CSAGTSGRPPDTQYF
CDR3nt: TGCAGTGCGGGGACTAGCGGCCGCCCCCCAGATACGCAGTATTTT

d_gene: .
len: 16
abundance: .
j_gene: TRBJ2-6
v_gene: TRBV3-1
CDR3aa: CASSQGKGRSHNVLTF
CDR3nt: TGTGCCAGCAGCCAAGGTAAAGGGAGGTCCCACAACGTCCTGACTTTC

d_gene: .
len: 20
abundance: many
j_gene: TRBJ1-2
v_gene: TRBV6-5
CDR3aa: CASSYSAGVYAVPPTYGYTF
CDR3nt: TGTGCCAGCAGTTACTCAGCAGGGGTCTATGCCGTACCTCCTACCTATGGCTACACCTTC

d_gene: .
len: 12
abundance: many
j_gene: TRBJ1-1
v_gene: TRBV2
CDR3aa: CASSRLREEAFF
CDR3nt: TGTGCCAGCAGTAGGTTAAGGGAGGAAGCTTTCTTT

d_gene: TRBD2
len: 14
abundance: .
j_gene: TRBJ2-1
v_gene: TRBV2
CDR3aa: CASSATSVYNEQFF
CDR3nt: TGTGCCAGCAGTGCGACTAGCGTCTACAATGAGCAGTTCTTC

d_gene: TRBD2
len: 14
abundance: few
j_gene: TRBJ2-7
v_gene: TRBV20-1
CDR3aa: CSARPGTMIYEQYF
CDR3nt: TGCAGTGCAAGACCCGGGACTATGATCTACGAGCAGTACTTC

d_gene: TRBD1
len: 15
abundance: .
j_gene: TRBJ1-5
v_gene: TRBV20-1
CDR3aa: CSARSGQYSNQPQHF
CDR3nt: TGCAGTGCTAGATCGGGACAGTATAGCAATCAGCCCCAGCATTTT

d_gene: .
len: 12
abundance: many
j_gene: TRBJ2-3
v_gene: TRBV2
CDR3aa: CASRGLGDTQYF
CDR3nt: TGTGCCAGCAGGGGGTTGGGAGATACGCAGTATTTT

d_gene: TRBD1
len: 17
abundance: many
j_gene: TRBJ1-2
v_gene: TRBV28
CDR3aa: CASSSTRQGRRAYGYTF
CDR3nt: TGTGCCAGCAGTAGTACGAGACAGGGACGGAGGGCCTATGGCTACACCTTC

d_gene: TRBD2
len: 15
abundance: many
j_gene: TRBJ2-1
v_gene: TRBV20-1
CDR3aa: CSACSGTSGGDEQFF
CDR3nt: TGCAGTGCTTGTTCCGGGACTAGCGGGGGGGATGAGCAGTTCTTC

d_gene: .
len: 16
abundance: few
j_gene: TRBJ1-2
v_gene: TRBV28
CDR3aa: CASSFNVPGGNGGYTF
CDR3nt: TGTGCCAGCAGTTTTAACGTGCCGGGAGGTAACGGTGGCTACACCTTC

d_gene: .
len: 13
abundance: few
j_gene: TRBJ1-4
v_gene: TRBV29-1
CDR3aa: CSVVAGPNEKLFF
CDR3nt: TGCAGCGTTGTGGCAGGCCCTAATGAAAAACTGTTTTTT

d_gene: .
len: 12
abundance: few
j_gene: TRBJ1-1
v_gene: TRBV10-3
CDR3aa: CAVSTHRIEAFF
CDR3nt: TGTGCCGTCAGCACTCACAGGATCGAAGCTTTCTTT

d_gene: .
len: 13
abundance: many
j_gene: TRBJ2-7
v_gene: TRBV11-1
CDR3aa: CASSMGRAYEQYF
CDR3nt: TGTGCCAGCTCGATGGGCAGAGCCTACGAGCAGTACTTC

d_gene: .
len: 14
abundance: .
j_gene: TRBJ1-1
v_gene: TRBV25-1
CDR3aa: CATRDQTGHTEAFF
CDR3nt: TGTGCCACCCGCGACCAGACAGGACACACTGAAGCTTTCTTT

d_gene: .
len: 13
abundance: many
j_gene: TRBJ1-5
v_gene: TRBV24-1
CDR3aa: CATSDKLPQPQHF
CDR3nt: TGTGCCACCAGTGATAAACTTCCACAGCCCCAGCATTTT

d_gene: TRBD2
len: 15
abundance: .
j_gene: TRBJ2-7
v_gene: TRBV19
CDR3aa: CASSSSGKETYEQYF
CDR3nt: TGTGCCAGTAGTTCAAGCGGGAAGGAGACCTACGAGCAGTACTTC

d_gene: TRBD1
len: 16
abundance: .
j_gene: TRBJ2-5
v_gene: TRBV19
CDR3aa: CANVPLTGGTQETQYF
CDR3nt: TGTGCCAACGTCCCCCTTACAGGGGGGACCCAAGAGACCCAGTACTTC

d_gene: .
len: 12
abundance: many
j_gene: TRBJ1-4
v_gene: TRBV7-2
CDR3aa: CASSASGEKLFF
CDR3nt: TGTGCCAGCAGCGCGTCGGGAGAAAAACTGTTTTTT

d_gene: .
len: 13
abundance: many
j_gene: TRBJ2-7
v_gene: TRBV10-3
CDR3aa: CAISGNTTYEQYF
CDR3nt: TGTGCCATCAGTGGTAACACCACCTACGAGCAGTACTTC

d_gene: .
len: 14
abundance: .
j_gene: TRBJ2-7
v_gene: TRBV27
CDR3aa: CASSSSASSYEQYF
CDR3nt: TGTGCCAGCAGTTCTAGCGCCAGCTCCTACGAGCAGTACTTC

d_gene: TRBD1
len: 15
abundance: many
j_gene: TRBJ2-5
v_gene: TRBV24-1
CDR3aa: CATSDPDRPQETQYF
CDR3nt: TGTGCCACCAGTGACCCGGACAGGCCCCAAGAGACCCAGTACTTC

d_gene: TRBD2
len: 14
abundance: many
j_gene: TRBJ2-1
v_gene: TRBV27
CDR3aa: CASSWTSRNNEQFF
CDR3nt: TGTGCCAGCAGTTGGACTAGCAGAAACAATGAGCAGTTCTTC